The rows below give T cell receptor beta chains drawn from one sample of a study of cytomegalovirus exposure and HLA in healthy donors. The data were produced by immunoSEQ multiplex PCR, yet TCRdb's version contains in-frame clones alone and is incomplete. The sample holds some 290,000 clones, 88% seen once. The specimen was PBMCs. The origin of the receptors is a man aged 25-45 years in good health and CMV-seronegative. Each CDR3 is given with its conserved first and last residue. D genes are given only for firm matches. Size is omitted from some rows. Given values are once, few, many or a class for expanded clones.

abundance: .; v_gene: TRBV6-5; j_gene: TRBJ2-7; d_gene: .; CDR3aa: CASSYSSRLYEQYF; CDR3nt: TGTGCCAGCAGTTACTCGAGCAGGCTGTACGAGCAGTACTTC
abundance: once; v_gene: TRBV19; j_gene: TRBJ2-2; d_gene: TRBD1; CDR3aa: CASSFLTGIGAGELFF; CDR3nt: TGTGCCAGTAGTTTTTTGACAGGGATCGGGGCCGGGGAGCTGTTTTTT
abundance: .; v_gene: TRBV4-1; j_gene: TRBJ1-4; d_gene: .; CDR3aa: CASSPEGHRSYEKLFF; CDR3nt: TGCGCCAGCAGCCCGGAAGGGCACAGGTCCTACGAAAAACTGTTTTTT
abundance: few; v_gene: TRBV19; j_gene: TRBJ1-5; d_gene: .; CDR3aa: CASIQPGASNQPQHF; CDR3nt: TGTGCCAGTATCCAGCCAGGGGCCAGCAATCAGCCCCAGCATTTT
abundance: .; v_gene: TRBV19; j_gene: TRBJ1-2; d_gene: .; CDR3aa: CATGVDGYTF; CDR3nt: TGTGCCACCGGGGTGGATGGCTACACCTTC
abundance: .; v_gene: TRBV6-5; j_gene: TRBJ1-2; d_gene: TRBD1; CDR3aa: CASSQGQGVGYTF; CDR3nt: TGTGCCAGCAGTCAAGGACAGGGGGTTGGCTACACCTTC
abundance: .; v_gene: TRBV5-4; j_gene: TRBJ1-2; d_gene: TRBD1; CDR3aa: CASRKTGTGFLYGYTF; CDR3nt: TGTGCCAGCAGAAAAACCGGGACAGGATTCCTCTATGGCTACACCTTC
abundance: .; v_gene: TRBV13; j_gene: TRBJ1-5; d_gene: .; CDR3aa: CASSWGGKGQPQHF; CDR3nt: TGTGCCAGCAGTTGGGGGGGGAAAGGTCAGCCCCAGCATTTT
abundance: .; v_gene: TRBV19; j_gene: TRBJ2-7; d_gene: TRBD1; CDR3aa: CASSIQGAYEQYF; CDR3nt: TGTGCCAGTAGTATACAGGGGGCCTACGAGCAGTACTTC
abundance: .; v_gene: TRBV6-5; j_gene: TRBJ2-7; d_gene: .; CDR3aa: CASSRGPQGSYEQYF; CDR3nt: TGTGCCAGCAGCCGGGGCCCCCAGGGGTCCTACGAGCAGTACTTC
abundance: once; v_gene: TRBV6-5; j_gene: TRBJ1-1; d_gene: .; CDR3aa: CASSYGPKTEAFF; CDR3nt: TGTGCCAGCAGTTACGGGCCGAAGACTGAAGCTTTCTTT
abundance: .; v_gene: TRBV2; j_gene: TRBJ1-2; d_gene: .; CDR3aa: CASNTGTTYGYTF; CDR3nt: TGTGCCAGTAACACCGGGACAACCTATGGCTACACCTTC
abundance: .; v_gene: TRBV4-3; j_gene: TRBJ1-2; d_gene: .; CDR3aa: CASSQDGGWGYTF; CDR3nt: TGCGCCAGCAGCCAAGACGGGGGTTGGGGCTACACCTTC
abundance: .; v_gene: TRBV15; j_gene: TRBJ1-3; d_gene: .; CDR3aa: CATSRDWGVSGNTIYF; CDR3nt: TGTGCCACCAGCAGAGATTGGGGAGTCTCTGGAAACACCATATATTTT
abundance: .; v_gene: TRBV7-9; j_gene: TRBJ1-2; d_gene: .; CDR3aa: CASSQWSRDYGYTF; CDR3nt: TGTGCCAGCAGCCAGTGGTCCAGGGACTATGGCTACACCTTC
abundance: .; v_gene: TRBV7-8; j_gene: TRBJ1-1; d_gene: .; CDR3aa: CASSLGRNGEAFF; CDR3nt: TGTGCCAGCAGCTTAGGCAGGAATGGGGAAGCTTTCTTT
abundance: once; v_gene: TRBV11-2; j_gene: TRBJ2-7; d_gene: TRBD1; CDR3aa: CASSFEGAGEQYF; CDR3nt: TGTGCCAGCAGCTTCGAGGGGGCTGGGGAGCAGTACTTC
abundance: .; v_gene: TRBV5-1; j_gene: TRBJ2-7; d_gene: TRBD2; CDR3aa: CASSPVAGMPGEQYF; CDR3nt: TGCGCCAGCAGCCCGGTAGCGGGGATGCCGGGCGAGCAGTACTTC
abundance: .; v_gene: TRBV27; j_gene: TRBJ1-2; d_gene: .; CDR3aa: CASSLAQGPNYGYTF; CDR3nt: TGTGCCAGCAGTTTGGCGCAGGGGCCTAACTATGGCTACACCTTC
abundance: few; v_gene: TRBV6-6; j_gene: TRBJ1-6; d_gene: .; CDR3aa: CASSQKGENSPLHF; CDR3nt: TGTGCCAGCAGCCAGAAGGGAGAGAATTCACCCCTCCACTTT
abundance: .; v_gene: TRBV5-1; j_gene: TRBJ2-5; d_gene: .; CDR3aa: CASSFRQETQYF; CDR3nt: TGCGCCAGCAGCTTCAGACAAGAGACCCAGTACTTC
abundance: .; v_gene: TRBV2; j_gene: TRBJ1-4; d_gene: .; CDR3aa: CASSEIGRYEKLFF; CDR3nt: TGTGCCAGCAGTGAGATAGGGAGGTATGAAAAACTGTTTTTT
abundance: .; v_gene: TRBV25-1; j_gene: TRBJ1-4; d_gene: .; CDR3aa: CASSKTGPRREKLFF; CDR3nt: TGTGCCAGCAGTAAGACAGGCCCTAGGCGGGAAAAACTGTTTTTT